A selection of T cell receptor beta chains follows, all from one sample in a study of T cells after yellow fever vaccination. TCRdb fed the 5' RACE reads into MiXCR, producing one record per CDR3 protein. The sample includes hundreds of thousands of distinct CDR3 sequences, over 9% of them seen just once. This material consisted of PBMCs, taken on the day of the yellow fever booster vaccination. These receptors were obtained from a man under 40 who received the YFV17D yellow fever vaccine. Both conserved end residues are part of each CDR3. Fields, in order: CDR3 length, clone size, J gene, V gene, D gene, CDR3 protein, CDR3 DNA. A D gene is named only where the DNA matches it firmly. Size tells how often a clone was seen (once, few, many) or the class of an expanded clone, and some rows leave it out.

15 | many | TRBJ2-5 | TRBV4-3 | TRBD1 | CASSQATGGAETQYF | TGCGCCAGCAGCCAAGCCACAGGGGGCGCAGAGACCCAGTACTTC
14 | few | TRBJ2-5 | TRBV7-2 | NA | CASSFRPGPETQYF | TGTGCCAGCAGCTTCCGCCCAGGACCGGAGACCCAGTACTTC
12 | few | TRBJ1-2 | TRBV20-1 | NA | CSALDRLYGYTF | TGCAGTGCGCTCGACAGGCTATATGGCTACACCTTC
12 | many | TRBJ2-3 | TRBV18 | NA | CASSALADTQYF | TGTGCCAGCTCAGCACTAGCCGATACGCAGTATTTT
15 | NA | TRBJ1-1 | TRBV4-3 | NA | CASSQDGGTGTEAFF | TGCGCCAGCAGCCAAGATGGGGGCACGGGCACTGAAGCTTTCTTT
14 | NA | TRBJ1-4 | TRBV9 | NA | CASSVGPFQEKLFF | TGTGCCAGCAGCGTAGGGCCTTTTCAAGAAAAACTGTTTTTT
14 | many | TRBJ2-5 | TRBV12-3/TRBV12-4 | NA | CASSFKAGVETQYF | TGTGCCAGCAGTTTTAAAGCAGGGGTAGAGACCCAGTACTTC
17 | NA | TRBJ2-4 | TRBV27 | TRBD1 | CASSLSSDRPWENIQYF | TGTGCCAGCAGTTTATCCTCGGACAGGCCATGGGAAAACATTCAGTACTTC
13 | few | TRBJ2-2 | TRBV24-1 | NA | CATSERNTGELFF | TGTGCCACCAGTGAGAGGAACACCGGGGAGCTGTTTTTT
14 | few | TRBJ1-4 | TRBV6-1 | NA | CASSTGYRGGKLFF | TGTGCCAGCAGCACCGGGTACCGGGGAGGAAAACTGTTTTTT
16 | NA | TRBJ2-7 | TRBV7-2 | TRBD2 | CASNLLGAGGAYEQYF | TGTGCCAGCAACCTCCTTGGCGCGGGGGGTGCCTACGAGCAGTACTTC
12 | many | TRBJ2-7 | TRBV29-1 | TRBD2 | CSVLAGVYEQYF | TGCAGCGTTCTAGCGGGAGTTTACGAGCAGTACTTC
14 | few | TRBJ1-1 | TRBV30 | NA | CAWSVKGAATEAFF | TGTGCCTGGAGTGTCAAAGGGGCGGCCACTGAAGCTTTCTTT
15 | NA | TRBJ1-2 | TRBV12-3/TRBV12-4 | TRBD1 | CARSLQGAVDYGYTF | TGTGCCCGCAGTTTACAGGGGGCGGTTGACTATGGCTACACCTTC
12 | NA | TRBJ1-2 | TRBV19 | NA | CASSIATGGYTF | TGTGCCAGTAGTATCGCGACAGGTGGCTACACCTTC
16 | NA | TRBJ2-1 | TRBV18 | TRBD2 | CASSPQGTSSYNEQFF | TGTGCCAGCTCACCACAGGGGACTAGCAGCTACAATGAGCAGTTCTTC
16 | few | TRBJ2-1 | TRBV4-2 | TRBD2 | CASSQDELAGYNEQFF | TGTGCCAGCAGCCAAGATGAACTAGCGGGATACAATGAGCAGTTCTTC
15 | NA | TRBJ2-7 | TRBV19 | TRBD1 | CASSIGTGSSYEQYF | TGTGCCAGTAGTATCGGGACAGGATCCTCCTACGAGCAGTACTTC
16 | NA | TRBJ2-1 | TRBV5-1 | TRBD2 | CASSFTLAGVRNEQFF | TGCGCCAGCAGCTTCACACTAGCGGGAGTACGCAATGAGCAGTTCTTC
13 | NA | TRBJ2-7 | TRBV7-2 | NA | CASSWTSSYEQYF | TGTGCCAGCAGCTGGACCAGCTCCTACGAGCAGTACTTC
16 | few | TRBJ2-6 | TRBV12-3/TRBV12-4 | NA | CASSFTGISGANVLTF | TGTGCCAGCAGTTTTACAGGGATCAGTGGGGCCAACGTCCTGACTTTC
13 | NA | TRBJ1-1 | TRBV5-1 | NA | CASRAGTQTEAFF | TGCGCCAGCAGGGCCGGGACGCAAACTGAAGCTTTCTTT
13 | NA | TRBJ1-5 | TRBV7-9 | NA | CASSPGIHQPQHF | TGTGCCAGCAGCCCAGGGATACATCAGCCCCAGCATTTT
18 | many | TRBJ2-4 | TRBV6-2/TRBV6-3 | TRBD2 | CASIGLAGPHMGKNIQYF | TGTGCCAGCATCGGACTAGCGGGACCCCATATGGGCAAAAACATTCAGTACTTC
15 | few | TRBJ2-5 | TRBV9 | NA | CASSVGAPLDETQYF | TGTGCCAGCAGCGTAGGTGCCCCACTGGACGAGACCCAGTACTTC
12 | NA | TRBJ2-7 | TRBV29-1 | TRBD1 | CSTNTGVGEQYF | TGCAGCACGAATACAGGGGTGGGCGAGCAGTACTTC
15 | NA | TRBJ2-7 | TRBV29-1 | NA | CSVTGWGGTSYEQYF | TGCAGCGTTACCGGGTGGGGCGGGACCTCCTACGAGCAGTACTTC
18 | NA | TRBJ1-5 | TRBV19 | NA | CASSTGPLYSRWNQPQHF | TGTGCCAGTAGTACGGGACCGCTCTATAGTCGTTGGAATCAGCCCCAGCATTTT
14 | few | TRBJ2-7 | TRBV5-1 | NA | CASSYGRGLDEQYF | TGCGCCAGCAGCTATGGACGGGGGTTGGACGAGCAGTACTTC
13 | NA | TRBJ2-3 | TRBV29-1 | NA | CSGWQGGTDTQYF | TGCAGCGGGTGGCAGGGAGGCACAGATACGCAGTATTTT
15 | few | TRBJ2-4 | TRBV28 | NA | CASIPKGRLVNIQYF | TGTGCCAGCATCCCAAAAGGCAGGCTGGTGAACATTCAGTACTTC